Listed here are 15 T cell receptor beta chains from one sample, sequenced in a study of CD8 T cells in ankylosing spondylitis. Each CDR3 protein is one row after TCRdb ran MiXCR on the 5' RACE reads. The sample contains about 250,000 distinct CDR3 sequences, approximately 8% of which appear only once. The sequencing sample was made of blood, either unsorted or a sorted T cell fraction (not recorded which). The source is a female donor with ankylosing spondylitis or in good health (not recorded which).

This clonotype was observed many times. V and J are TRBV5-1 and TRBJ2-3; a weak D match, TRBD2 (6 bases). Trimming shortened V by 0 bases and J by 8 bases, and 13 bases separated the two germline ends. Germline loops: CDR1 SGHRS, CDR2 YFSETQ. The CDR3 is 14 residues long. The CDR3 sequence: CASSLELASGTQYF. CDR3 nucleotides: TGCGCCAGCAGCTTGGAACTAGCAAGCGGTACGCAGTATTTT.

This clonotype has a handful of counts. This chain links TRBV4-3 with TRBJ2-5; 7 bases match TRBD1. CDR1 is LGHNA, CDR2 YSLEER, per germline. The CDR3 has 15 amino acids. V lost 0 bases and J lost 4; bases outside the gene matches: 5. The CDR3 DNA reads TGCGCCAGCAGCCAAGACCGGGACAGAACAGAGACCCAGTACTTC. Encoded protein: CASSQDRDRTETQYF.

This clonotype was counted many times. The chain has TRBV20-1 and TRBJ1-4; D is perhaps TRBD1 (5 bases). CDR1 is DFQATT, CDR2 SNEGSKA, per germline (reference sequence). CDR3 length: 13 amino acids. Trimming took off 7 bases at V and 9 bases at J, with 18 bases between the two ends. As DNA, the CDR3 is TGCAGTGTCATTCATGGGCAGGGCCAAAAACTGTTTTTT. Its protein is CSVIHGQGQKLFF.

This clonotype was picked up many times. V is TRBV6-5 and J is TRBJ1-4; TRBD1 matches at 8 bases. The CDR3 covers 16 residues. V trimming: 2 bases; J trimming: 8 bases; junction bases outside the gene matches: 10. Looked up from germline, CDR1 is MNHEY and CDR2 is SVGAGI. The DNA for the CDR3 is TGTGCCAGCAGTTACCCACCTCGACAGGGGAGGGAAAAACTGTTTTTT. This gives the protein CASSYPPRQGREKLFF.

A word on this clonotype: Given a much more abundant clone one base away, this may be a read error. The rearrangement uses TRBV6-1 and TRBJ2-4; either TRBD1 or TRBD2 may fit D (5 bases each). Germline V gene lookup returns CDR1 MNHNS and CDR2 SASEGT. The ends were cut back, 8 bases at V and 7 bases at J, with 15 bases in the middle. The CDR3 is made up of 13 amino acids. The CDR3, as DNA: TGTGCCAGCGGCAGGGACGGGGTTAACATTCAGTACTTC. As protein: CASGRDGVNIQYF.

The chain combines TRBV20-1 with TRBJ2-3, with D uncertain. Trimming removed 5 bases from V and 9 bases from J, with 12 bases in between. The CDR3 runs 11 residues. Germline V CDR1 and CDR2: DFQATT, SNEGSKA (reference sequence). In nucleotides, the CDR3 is TGCAGTGCTCAGACTGGGCCCACGCAGTATTTT. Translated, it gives CSAQTGPTQYF.

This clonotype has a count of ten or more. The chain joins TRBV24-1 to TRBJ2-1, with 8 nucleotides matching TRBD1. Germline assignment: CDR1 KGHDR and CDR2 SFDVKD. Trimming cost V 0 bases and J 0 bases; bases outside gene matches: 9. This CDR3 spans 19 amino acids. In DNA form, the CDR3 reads TGTGCCACCAGTGATTTGAGGGGAGGACAGGGCAGCTCCTACAATGAGCAGTTCTTC. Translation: CATSDLRGGQGSSYNEQFF.

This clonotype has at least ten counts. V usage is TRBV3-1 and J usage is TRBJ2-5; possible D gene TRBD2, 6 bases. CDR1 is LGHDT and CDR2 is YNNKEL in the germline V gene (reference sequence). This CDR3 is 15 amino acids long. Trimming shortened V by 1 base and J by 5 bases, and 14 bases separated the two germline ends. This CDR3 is CASSQAGGVWETQYF. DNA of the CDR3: TGTGCCAGCAGCCAAGCAGGAGGGGTTTGGGAGACCCAGTACTTC.

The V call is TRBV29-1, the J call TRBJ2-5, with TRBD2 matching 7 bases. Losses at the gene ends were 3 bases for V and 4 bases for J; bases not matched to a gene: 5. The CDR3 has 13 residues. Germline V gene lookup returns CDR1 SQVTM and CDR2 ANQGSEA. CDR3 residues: CSVDISGGETQYF. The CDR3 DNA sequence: TGCAGCGTTGACATTTCGGGAGGAGAGACCCAGTACTTC.

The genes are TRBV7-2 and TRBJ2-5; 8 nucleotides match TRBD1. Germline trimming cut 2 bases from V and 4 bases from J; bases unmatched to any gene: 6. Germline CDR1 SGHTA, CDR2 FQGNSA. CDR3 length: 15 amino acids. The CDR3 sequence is CASSLWQGASETQYF. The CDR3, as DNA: TGTGCCAGCAGCTTATGGCAGGGGGCTTCAGAGACCCAGTACTTC.

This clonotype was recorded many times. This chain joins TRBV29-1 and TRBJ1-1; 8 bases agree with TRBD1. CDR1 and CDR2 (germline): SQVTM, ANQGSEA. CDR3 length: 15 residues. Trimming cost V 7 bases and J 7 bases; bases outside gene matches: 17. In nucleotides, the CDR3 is TGCAGCGCGGGGGATTCCAGGGGGCTACTGAGTGAAGCTTTCTTT. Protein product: CSAGDSRGLLSEAFF.

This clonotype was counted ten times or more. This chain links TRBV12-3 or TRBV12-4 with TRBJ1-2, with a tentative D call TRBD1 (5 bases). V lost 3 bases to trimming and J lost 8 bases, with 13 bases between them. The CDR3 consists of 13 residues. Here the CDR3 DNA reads TGTGCCAGCAGTTTTTTGGGGGAGGAAGGCTACACCTTC. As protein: CASSFLGEEGYTF.

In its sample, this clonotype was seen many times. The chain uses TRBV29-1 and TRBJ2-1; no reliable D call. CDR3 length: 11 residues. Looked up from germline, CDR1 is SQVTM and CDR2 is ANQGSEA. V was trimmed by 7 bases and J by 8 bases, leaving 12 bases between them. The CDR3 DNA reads TGCAGCGCTACCCCTCGCGATGAGCAGTTCTTC. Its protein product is CSATPRDEQFF.

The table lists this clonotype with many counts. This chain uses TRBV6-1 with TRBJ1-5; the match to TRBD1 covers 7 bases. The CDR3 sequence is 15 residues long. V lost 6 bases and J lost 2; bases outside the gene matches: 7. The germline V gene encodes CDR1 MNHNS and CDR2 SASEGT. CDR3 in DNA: TGTGCCAGCAGACGACAGGGTGAGGGCAATCAGCCCCAGCATTTT. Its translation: CASRRQGEGNQPQHF.

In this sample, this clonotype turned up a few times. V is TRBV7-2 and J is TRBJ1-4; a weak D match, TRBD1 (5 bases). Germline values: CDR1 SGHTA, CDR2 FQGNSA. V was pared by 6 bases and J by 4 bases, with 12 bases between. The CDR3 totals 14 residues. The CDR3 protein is CASRQDPNNEKLFF. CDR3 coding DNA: TGTGCCAGCAGACAGGACCCCAATAATGAAAAACTGTTTTTT.